This entry features one TCR beta chain sequence. Generated by immunoSEQ multiplex PCR, the TCRdb table keeps only in-frame clones and is missing some. The sample has about 22,000 clones; just under 75% are singletons. The germline gives CDR1 SGHAT, CDR2 FQNNGV. CDR3 length: 15 residues. Losses at the gene ends were 3 bases for V and 3 bases for J; bases not matched to a gene: 5. This entry comes from a study of chemoradiotherapy in HPV16-positive cancers. The chain combines TRBV11-2 with TRBJ2-3, with 8 bases aligning to TRBD1. The sequence came from a human donor with HPV-associated anogenital cancer. The sample was collected from a patient who underwent chemoradiotherapy. This CDR3 reads CASSFGQGGTDTQYF. Written as DNA, the CDR3 is TGTGCCAGCAGCTTCGGACAGGGTGGGACAGATACGCAGTATTTT.